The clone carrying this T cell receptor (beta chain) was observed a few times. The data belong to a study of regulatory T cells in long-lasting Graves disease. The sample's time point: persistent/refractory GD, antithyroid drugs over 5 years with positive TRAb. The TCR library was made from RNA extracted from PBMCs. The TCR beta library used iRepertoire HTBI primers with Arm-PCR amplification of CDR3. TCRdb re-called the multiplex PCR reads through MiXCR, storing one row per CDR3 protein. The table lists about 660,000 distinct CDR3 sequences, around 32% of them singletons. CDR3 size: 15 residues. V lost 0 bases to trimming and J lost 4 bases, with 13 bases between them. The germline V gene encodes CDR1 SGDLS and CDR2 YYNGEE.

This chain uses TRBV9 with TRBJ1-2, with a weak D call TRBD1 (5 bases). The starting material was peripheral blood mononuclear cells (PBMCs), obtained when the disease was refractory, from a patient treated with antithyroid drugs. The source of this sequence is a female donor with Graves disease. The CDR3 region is CASSVGITGLYGYTF. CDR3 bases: TGTGCCAGCAGCGTAGGAATCACAGGCCTCTATGGCTACACCTTC.